Listed below are T cell receptor beta chains from one sample, sequenced in a study of T-cell memory formation after mild COVID-19. One entry per CDR3 protein results from TCRdb running MiXCR on the 5' RACE reads. Among roughly 100,000 distinct CDR3 sequences listed, about 17% were seen once. Sequenced: PBMCs or a T cell subset sorted from them (not recorded which). Every receptor here comes from an adult woman who had mild COVID-19 (a few samples of this study predate the infection). Cell type and time point are not known. CDR3s include the opening cysteine and the closing phenylalanine or tryptophan. Fields, in order: V gene, clone size, J gene, CDR3 protein. Clone size is stated in some rows and not others, as once, few, many or a class when expanded.

v_gene: TRBV30; abundance: large; j_gene: TRBJ1-4; CDR3aa: CAWSVPMDLSGEKLFF
v_gene: TRBV12-3/TRBV12-4; abundance: few; j_gene: TRBJ2-5; CDR3aa: CASSNGDFGTGLQETQYF
v_gene: TRBV9; abundance: NA; j_gene: TRBJ2-7; CDR3aa: CASSPKGGLAAFDEQYF
v_gene: TRBV15; abundance: NA; j_gene: TRBJ2-7; CDR3aa: CATSREDGDYEQYF
v_gene: TRBV6-1; abundance: NA; j_gene: TRBJ2-7; CDR3aa: CASSVDGTGFYEQYF
v_gene: TRBV3-1; abundance: few; j_gene: TRBJ2-1; CDR3aa: CASSQDAPSGIQFF
v_gene: TRBV4-1; abundance: NA; j_gene: TRBJ1-2; CDR3aa: CASSQETGSSNYGYTF
v_gene: TRBV2; abundance: many; j_gene: TRBJ2-7; CDR3aa: CASSARPLGEQYF
v_gene: TRBV7-2; abundance: many; j_gene: TRBJ2-1; CDR3aa: CASSLGNVNEQFF
v_gene: TRBV29-1; abundance: NA; j_gene: TRBJ2-3; CDR3aa: CSVEDERGDATDTQYF
v_gene: TRBV11-2; abundance: few; j_gene: TRBJ2-7; CDR3aa: CASSLEPQGYEQYF
v_gene: TRBV9; abundance: few; j_gene: TRBJ2-3; CDR3aa: CASSVGGVDTQYF
v_gene: TRBV5-4; abundance: few; j_gene: TRBJ2-3; CDR3aa: CASSEVAGAPLGTQYF
v_gene: TRBV4-2; abundance: few; j_gene: TRBJ2-7; CDR3aa: CASSQDPTGPLYEQYF
v_gene: TRBV7-9; abundance: NA; j_gene: TRBJ1-2; CDR3aa: CASSNGKGQLTGYTF
v_gene: TRBV2; abundance: NA; j_gene: TRBJ2-1; CDR3aa: CASSTPGTGNSYNEQFF
v_gene: TRBV7-2; abundance: few; j_gene: TRBJ2-6; CDR3aa: CASSPYRGVLSGANVLTF
v_gene: TRBV20-1; abundance: NA; j_gene: TRBJ1-3; CDR3aa: CSAIGWGPGNTIYF
v_gene: TRBV12-3/TRBV12-4; abundance: NA; j_gene: TRBJ1-1; CDR3aa: CASSRKDRPNTEAFF
v_gene: TRBV11-2; abundance: NA; j_gene: TRBJ1-6; CDR3aa: CASSLVGDRYYNSPLHF
v_gene: TRBV4-1; abundance: NA; j_gene: TRBJ1-1; CDR3aa: CASSPLTGSSTEAFF
v_gene: TRBV5-1; abundance: NA; j_gene: TRBJ1-5; CDR3aa: CASSLGARTQGSNQPQHF
v_gene: TRBV12-3/TRBV12-4; abundance: NA; j_gene: TRBJ2-1; CDR3aa: CASSSYTGTRDEQFF
v_gene: TRBV4-1; abundance: NA; j_gene: TRBJ2-7; CDR3aa: CASSQKQGHEQYF
v_gene: TRBV7-9; abundance: NA; j_gene: TRBJ2-1; CDR3aa: CASSLPVGTVSSYNEQFF
v_gene: TRBV15; abundance: many; j_gene: TRBJ2-1; CDR3aa: CATSRHQGSSGEVNRNEQFF
v_gene: TRBV7-9; abundance: NA; j_gene: TRBJ1-2; CDR3aa: CASSFGSESTF
v_gene: TRBV4-1; abundance: NA; j_gene: TRBJ2-7; CDR3aa: CASSQPGLASDEQYF
v_gene: TRBV24-1; abundance: NA; j_gene: TRBJ1-2; CDR3aa: CATSDWTGSGDTF
v_gene: TRBV12-3/TRBV12-4; abundance: many; j_gene: TRBJ1-1; CDR3aa: CASSPTMNTEAFF
v_gene: TRBV25-1; abundance: NA; j_gene: TRBJ2-1; CDR3aa: CASTDSWPGSVYNEQFF
v_gene: TRBV5-6; abundance: NA; j_gene: TRBJ1-1; CDR3aa: CASSPTGLIYTEAFF
v_gene: TRBV5-6; abundance: NA; j_gene: TRBJ1-1; CDR3aa: CASSPGQGRDTEAFF
v_gene: TRBV6-1; abundance: NA; j_gene: TRBJ2-7; CDR3aa: CASSEDETSGSYPYF
v_gene: TRBV4-2; abundance: NA; j_gene: TRBJ1-6; CDR3aa: CASSQDQKGNSPLHF
v_gene: TRBV12-3/TRBV12-4; abundance: NA; j_gene: TRBJ1-5; CDR3aa: CASSLAQWDRGYQPQHF
v_gene: TRBV30; abundance: few; j_gene: TRBJ2-7; CDR3aa: CAWSVGTAYEQYF
v_gene: TRBV7-6; abundance: few; j_gene: TRBJ2-7; CDR3aa: CASSLNSGGYYEQYF
v_gene: TRBV7-9; abundance: NA; j_gene: TRBJ2-3; CDR3aa: CASSLNQRLAGTDTQYF
v_gene: TRBV15; abundance: few; j_gene: TRBJ2-5; CDR3aa: CATSRDGTSGVQETQYF
v_gene: TRBV7-6; abundance: NA; j_gene: TRBJ2-1; CDR3aa: CASSLARQGGINEQFF
v_gene: TRBV11-2; abundance: few; j_gene: TRBJ1-1; CDR3aa: CASSPGQAYNTEAFF
v_gene: TRBV29-1; abundance: NA; j_gene: TRBJ2-7; CDR3aa: CSVAASPEGSYEQYF
v_gene: TRBV4-1; abundance: NA; j_gene: TRBJ2-2; CDR3aa: CASSQVGTGVTGELFF
v_gene: TRBV12-3/TRBV12-4; abundance: few; j_gene: TRBJ1-1; CDR3aa: CASRSMNTEAFF
v_gene: TRBV7-9; abundance: NA; j_gene: TRBJ2-1; CDR3aa: CASSWAQGAREQFF
v_gene: TRBV6-5; abundance: few; j_gene: TRBJ2-3; CDR3aa: CASAFQGGTDTQYF
v_gene: TRBV5-1; abundance: few; j_gene: TRBJ2-2; CDR3aa: CASSLVGTSRTGELFF
v_gene: TRBV7-8; abundance: NA; j_gene: TRBJ2-7; CDR3aa: CASSDGPGQAYEQYF
v_gene: TRBV20-1; abundance: NA; j_gene: TRBJ2-7; CDR3aa: CSATRLNFIHEQYF
v_gene: TRBV12-5; abundance: NA; j_gene: TRBJ2-1; CDR3aa: CASGYQGVYNEQFF
v_gene: TRBV24-1; abundance: NA; j_gene: TRBJ2-7; CDR3aa: CATSDGRSFYEQYF
v_gene: TRBV2; abundance: NA; j_gene: TRBJ1-1; CDR3aa: CASKPVNTEAFF
v_gene: TRBV4-1; abundance: NA; j_gene: TRBJ1-5; CDR3aa: CASSPHQDLSNQPKHF
v_gene: TRBV20-1; abundance: NA; j_gene: TRBJ2-7; CDR3aa: CSAREGRGSEQYF
v_gene: TRBV4-1; abundance: NA; j_gene: TRBJ1-2; CDR3aa: CASSQVGLRGYTF
v_gene: TRBV7-3; abundance: NA; j_gene: TRBJ2-2; CDR3aa: CASSSPGQGALTGELFF
v_gene: TRBV24-1; abundance: few; j_gene: TRBJ2-1; CDR3aa: CATSDLMTSGSRNEQFF